One T cell receptor beta chain is described in this entry. What it recognizes is unknown. This record belongs to a study of beta chain features in type 1 diabetes. The study's findings and limits: Shorter templates might be favored by PCR, and equally so in patients and in controls. In all four CD4+ subsets, TCRB CDR3 length was significantly, moderately reduced in type 1 diabetes.

After removal of 2 bases from V and 6 bases from J, the junction contained 5 bases not matched to a gene. Germline V gives CDR1 SGHRS, CDR2 YFSETQ. The CDR3 length is 15 residues. As every portion of the isolated RNA was reverse transcribed, the sequencing read expressed TCRB transcripts. Approximately 3.5 million reads was the average for naive, central memory and regulatory T cell samples. Sequenced by immunoSEQ multiplex PCR; TCRdb stores in-frame clones only, minus some. The sample includes tens of thousands of clones, 65% to 70% of them seen just once. The chain employs TRBV5-1 and TRBJ2-3, with 11 bases fitting TRBD2. The receptor's source is a young woman with type 1 diabetes. Input material: Tregs from blood. The CDR3 region is CASSLLAGVADTQYF. CDR3 DNA: TGCGCCAGCAGCTTACTAGCGGGAGTGGCGGATACGCAGTATTTT.